What follows are 15 T cell receptor beta chains derived from one specimen sequenced in a study of blood T cell repertoires in COVID-19. The protocol was immunoSEQ multiplex PCR, while the TCRdb copy is restricted to in-frame clones and leaves out a portion. The sample consists of tens of thousands of clones, 60% to 85% of them appearing once. Sequences were obtained from peripheral blood. The receptors were sampled from a woman older than 75 with active or convalescent COVID-19.

V usage is TRBV5-1 and J usage is TRBJ2-7, with 7 bases lining up with TRBD2. The length of the CDR3 is 14 residues. V dropped 4 bases and J dropped 1; count of bases not matched to a gene: 5. Germline loops: CDR1 SGHRS, CDR2 YFSETQ. The chain's CDR3 is CASSPLAESYEQYF. The CDR3 DNA sequence: TGCGCCAGCAGCCCTCTAGCGGAGTCCTACGAGCAGTACTTC.

The chain couples TRBV2 to TRBJ1-5; D gene unclear. V dropped 3 bases and J dropped 6 bases, with 15 bases sitting between them. CDR1 is SNHLY, CDR2 FYNNEI, per germline. The CDR3 consists of 15 residues. CDR3 amino acids: CASSDSGVRFQPQHF. DNA for the CDR3: TGTGCCAGCAGTGACTCGGGAGTCCGGTTTCAGCCCCAGCATTTT.

The CDR3, as DNA: TGTGCCAGCAGCTTGGAACATTTGGAGACCCAGTACTTC. Protein product: CASSLEHLETQYF. The V and J genes are TRBV5-8 and TRBJ2-5; D call uncertain. This CDR3 is built from 13 residues. Germline assignment: CDR1 SGHTS and CDR2 YDEGEE. Deletions cut 0 bases from V and 5 bases from J, with 8 bases between.

The chain carries TRBV7-8 and TRBJ2-7, with no clear D. Germline CDR1 reads SGHVS; CDR2 reads FQNEAQ. V lost 4 bases and J 2 bases, leaving 3 bases between the germline ends. The CDR3 consists of 11 residues. The CDR3: CASSSAYEQYF. The DNA for the CDR3 is TGTGCCAGCAGCTCGGCCTACGAGCAGTACTTC.

This clone was detected only a few times. CDR3 in amino acids: CASSFKPTGELLNTEAFF. As DNA, the CDR3 is TGTGCCAGCAGCTTCAAACCTACAGGGGAACTTTTGAACACTGAAGCTTTCTTT. The chain recombines TRBV7-8 with TRBJ1-1; 7 positions match TRBD1. There are 18 residues in the CDR3. Germline CDR1 is SGHVS and CDR2 is FQNEAQ. V dropped 3 bases and J dropped 0; count of bases not matched to a gene: 13. Based on the CDR3 plus reference TRBV7-8 and TRBJ1-1, the full variable domain is GAGVSQSPRYKVAKRGQDVALRCDPISGHVSLFWYQQALGQGPEFLTYFQNEAQLDKSGLPSDRFFAERPEGSVSTLKIQRTQQEDSAVYLCASSFKPTGELLNTEAFFGQGTRLTVV.

This chain joins TRBV18 and TRBJ2-5; 7 bases map to TRBD2. Germline-derived CDR1 and CDR2 are KGHSH and LQKENI. The CDR3 consists of 14 residues. The V and J ends lost 5 bases and 2 bases, in that order; junction bases with no gene match: 5. The CDR3: CASSSGLLQETQYF. The CDR3 DNA reads as TGTGCCAGCTCATCGGGACTACTTCAAGAGACCCAGTACTTC.

The V call is TRBV2, the J call TRBJ2-4, with a weak D call TRBD1 (6 bases). The CDR3 loop spans 15 amino acids. Germline V gene lookup returns CDR1 SNHLY and CDR2 FYNNEI. Trimming removed 8 bases from V and 0 bases from J, with 14 bases in between. CDR3 nucleotides: TGTGCCAGCGCCCCACAGGGCATAGCCAAAAACATTCAGTACTTC. This gives the protein CASAPQGIAKNIQYF.

The chain combines TRBV7-9 with TRBJ2-1; 10 bases align to TRBD2. CDR3 length equals 16 residues. The germline V gene encodes CDR1 SEHNR and CDR2 FQNEAQ (reference sequence). J was trimmed by 4 bases and V by 5 bases; bases with no gene match: 8. The CDR3 reads CASSTGSSGGYNEQFF. CDR3 coding DNA: TGTGCCAGCAGCACAGGATCTAGCGGGGGTTACAATGAGCAGTTCTTC.

This clone was detected once. The genes are TRBV29-1 and TRBJ2-4, with D uncertain. V lost 5 bases and J 0 bases, leaving 5 bases between the germline ends. This CDR3 comprises 12 residues. Germline V gene lookup returns CDR1 SQVTM and CDR2 ANQGSEA. The CDR3 region is CSVSIAKNIQYF. CDR3 nucleotide sequence: TGCAGCGTTTCCATAGCCAAAAACATTCAGTACTTC. Full variable domain (outside the CDR3, taken from reference TRBV29-1 and TRBJ2-4): SAVISQKPSRDICQRGTSLTIQCQVDSQVTMMFWYRQQPGQSLTLIATANQGSEATYESGFVIDKFPISRPNLTFSTLTVSNMSPEDSSIYLCSVSIAKNIQYFGAGTRLSVL.

The chain links TRBV7-2 to TRBJ2-2, with D perhaps matching TRBD2 (6 bases). V was clipped by 4 bases and J by 6 bases, with 9 bases between them. CDR3 length: 13 amino acids. The germline gives CDR1 SGHTA, CDR2 FQGNSA. CDR3 residues: CASSSGVPGELFF. DNA of the CDR3: TGTGCCAGCAGCTCGGGGGTTCCCGGGGAGCTGTTTTTT.

This chain connects TRBV29-1 to TRBJ1-5, with 9 bases matching TRBD1. V shed 5 bases, J shed 2 bases, and the junction held 4 bases outside the gene matches. This CDR3 is 14 amino acids long. Germline CDR1 reads SQVTM; CDR2 reads ANQGSEA. The CDR3 DNA reads TGCAGCGTTCAGGGACAGGGAGGCAATCAGCCCCAGCATTTT. It yields the protein CSVQGQGGNQPQHF.

In this sample, this clone turned up a few times. The V gene is TRBV7-8, the J gene TRBJ2-7; 7 nucleotides line up with TRBD1. Germline assignment: CDR1 SGHVS and CDR2 FQNEAQ. The length of the CDR3 is 14 residues. V lost 6 bases and J lost 0; bases outside the gene matches: 5. The CDR3 sequence is CASRRDSSSYEQYF. Written as DNA, the CDR3 is TGTGCCAGCAGAAGGGACAGTAGCTCCTACGAGCAGTACTTC.

The rearrangement joins TRBV27 to TRBJ2-6; D is perhaps TRBD1 (5 bases). The CDR3 contains 16 residues. V was shortened by 6 bases and J by 0 bases, with 12 bases between the two germline ends. Germline assignment: CDR1 MNHEY and CDR2 SMNVEV (reference sequence). The CDR3 spells CASRAGKSSGANVLTF. DNA of the CDR3: TGTGCCAGCAGGGCAGGGAAAAGCTCTGGGGCCAACGTCCTGACTTTC.

V usage is TRBV18 and J usage is TRBJ2-1, with D perhaps matching TRBD1 (6 bases). The CDR3 is made up of 12 amino acids. Germline lookup yields CDR1 KGHSH and CDR2 LQKENI. V lost 6 bases, J lost 9 bases, and 12 bases lay in between. Here the CDR3 DNA reads TGTGCCAGCTCTCGAGGACAGTTTGAGCAGTTCTTC. This codes for CASSRGQFEQFF.

The chain combines TRBV29-1 with TRBJ1-1; 8 bases map to TRBD1. V was pared by 6 bases and J by 5 bases, with 17 bases of the junction left unmatched. This CDR3 is 16 amino acids long. CDR1 is SQVTM and CDR2 is ANQGSEA in the germline V gene. Here the CDR3 reads CSVRFATGQVRTEAFF. The CDR3, as DNA: TGCAGCGTCCGATTCGCGACGGGACAGGTGCGGACTGAAGCTTTCTTT.